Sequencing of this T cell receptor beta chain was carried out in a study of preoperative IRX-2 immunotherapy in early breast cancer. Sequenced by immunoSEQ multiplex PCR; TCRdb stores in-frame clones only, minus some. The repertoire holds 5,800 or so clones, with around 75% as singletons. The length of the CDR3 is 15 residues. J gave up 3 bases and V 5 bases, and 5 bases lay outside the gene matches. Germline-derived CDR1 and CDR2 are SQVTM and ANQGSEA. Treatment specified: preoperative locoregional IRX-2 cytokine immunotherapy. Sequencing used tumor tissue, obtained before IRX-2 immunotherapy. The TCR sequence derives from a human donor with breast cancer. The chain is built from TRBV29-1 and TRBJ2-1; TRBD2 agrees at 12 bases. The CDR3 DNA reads TGCAGCGTTAATCTAGCGGGGGGGTTCTACAATGAGCAGTTCTTC. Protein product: CSVNLAGGFYNEQFF.